This TCR beta chain was recovered during a study of shared clonotypes between healthy human individuals. V gave up 3 bases and J gave up 5 bases; unmatched junction bases: 4. The CDR3 spans 13 residues. Germline CDR1 reads SGHNT; CDR2 reads YYREEE (reference sequence). This clone was seen only once. Measured with immunoSEQ multiplex PCR; TCRdb has only the in-frame clones, and not every one. The repertoire consists of a few million clones, with about 92% occurring once and the leading ten covering about 0.39%. Specimen: naive CD4+ T cells from PBMCs. The subset here: CD45RA+ positively selected. The source of this sequence is a man aged 18 to 30 in good health. Some clones in this sample may be carry-over from other donors' samples. V usage is TRBV5-4 and J usage is TRBJ2-7, with 8 nucleotides matching TRBD1. The CDR3 DNA reads TGTGCCAGCAGCTGGACAGGGTTCGACGAGCAGTACTTC. It yields the protein CASSWTGFDEQYF.